The 22 T cell receptor beta chains below come from one sample, sequenced in a study of T cell responses to AZD1222 COVID-19 vaccine. The data were produced by immunoSEQ multiplex PCR, yet TCRdb's version contains in-frame clones alone and is incomplete. Of approximately 150,000 clones listed, more than 85% are singletons. The sample consisted of peripheral blood, taken on day 0 of AZD1222 vaccination. Receptors were obtained from an adult in good health.

The CDR3 coding sequence is TGTGCCAGCAGTGAATCTTTGAGGCCGACGCCCCAGTACTTC. Amino acids: CASSESLRPTPQYF. This rearrangement joins TRBV25-1 to TRBJ2-5; no clear D. The CDR3 is made up of 14 amino acids. The germline V gene has CDR1 MGHDK and CDR2 SYGVNS. V shed 1 base and J shed 9 bases, with 15 bases lying between them.

This clone occurred once. The chain carries TRBV12-5 and TRBJ2-2; D assignment may be TRBD1 or TRBD2 (5 bases each). CDR3 length equals 13 residues. V dropped 6 bases and J dropped 6 bases, with 11 bases sitting between them. CDR1 is LGHNT and CDR2 is FRNRAP in the germline V gene. The chain's CDR3 is CASGIGGAGELFF. The CDR3 DNA reads as TGTGCTAGTGGGATTGGGGGTGCCGGGGAGCTGTTTTTT.

The rearrangement uses TRBV19 and TRBJ1-1, with D possibly matching TRBD1 (5 bases). Germline CDR1 and CDR2: LNHDA and SQIVND (reference sequence). V was shortened by 5 bases and J by 10 bases, with 23 bases between the two germline ends. There are 15 residues in the CDR3. CDR3 coding DNA: TGTGCCAGTAGTCCGCCGGACATCCTCCCGGGTAGAGCTTTCTTT. Translated, it gives CASSPPDILPGRAFF.

This chain joins TRBV10-3 and TRBJ1-1; TRBD1 matches 8 bases. Germline CDR1 is ENHRY and CDR2 is SYGVKD. The CDR3 loop spans 14 amino acids. V trimming: 2 bases; J trimming: 5 bases; junction bases outside the gene matches: 4. The CDR3 sequence is CAISETGQGTEAFF. In DNA, the CDR3 is TGTGCCATCAGTGAGACAGGACAGGGAACTGAAGCTTTCTTT.

The chain is built from TRBV11-2 and TRBJ1-2, with 7 bases fitting TRBD1. J gave up 4 bases and V 1 base, and 3 bases lay outside the gene matches. The length of the CDR3 is 14 residues. Germline values: CDR1 SGHAT, CDR2 FQNNGV. The CDR3 bases are TGTGCCAGCAGCTTAGCCGGGACAGCCTATGGCTACACCTTC. The encoded protein is CASSLAGTAYGYTF. The full variable domain, with the rest looked up from reference TRBV11-2 and TRBJ1-2, is EAGVAQSPRYKIIEKRQSVAFWCNPISGHATLYWYQQILGQGPKLLIQFQNNGVVDDSQLPKDRFSAERLKGVDSTLKIQPAKLEDSAVYLCASSLAGTAYGYTFGSGTRLTVV.

The DNA of the CDR3 is TGCGCCAGCAGTCAATCGGGGGACAGGAAAATCACAGATACGCAGTATTTT. Translation: CASSQSGDRKITDTQYF. J is TRBJ2-3 and V is TRBV23-1, with TRBD1 identical over 8 bases. TRBV23-1 is designated an ORF whose function remains uncertain. The junction had 7 bases not matched to a gene; V was cut back by 0 bases and J by 2 bases. CDR3 length: 17 amino acids.

This clone was seen only once. The V and J genes are TRBV6-6 and TRBJ1-5, with D unresolved. V gave up 8 bases and J gave up 5 bases, with 13 bases separating them. The germline V gene encodes CDR1 MNHNY and CDR2 SVGAGI (reference sequence). The CDR3 loop spans 13 amino acids. The CDR3 protein is CASQEGWHQPQHF. CDR3 DNA: TGTGCCAGCCAGGAGGGATGGCATCAGCCCCAGCATTTT.

The chain is built from TRBV30 and TRBJ2-5; 9 bases fit TRBD2. This CDR3 has 14 residues. Germline loops: CDR1 GTSNPN, CDR2 SVGIG (reference sequence). V trimming: 3 bases; J trimming: 3 bases; junction bases outside the gene matches: 5. The CDR3, as DNA: TGTGCCTGGAGGAACCTAGCGGGAAAAGAGACCCAGTACTTC. Translating gives CAWRNLAGKETQYF.

The chain recombines TRBV19 with TRBJ1-1; 7 bases map to TRBD1. This CDR3 contains 14 residues. CDR1 is LNHDA, CDR2 SQIVND, per germline (reference sequence). Trimming at V came to 5 bases and at J to 1 base, leaving 4 bases not matched to a gene. CDR3 coding DNA: TGTGCCAGTAGTCCCCGGACAGGGAACACTGAAGCTTTCTTT. Translated, it gives CASSPRTGNTEAFF.

In its sample, this clone was seen once. This chain joins TRBV3-1 (or the pseudogene TRBV3-2) and TRBJ1-1; D not certain. CDR1 LGHDT and CDR2 YNNKEL come from the germline V gene (reference sequence). The CDR3 totals 15 residues. V was pared by 4 bases and J by 2 bases, with 14 bases between. CDR3 in DNA: TGTGCCAGCAGCCTCGACCCCCACGGAAACACTGAAGCTTTCTTT. Translation: CASSLDPHGNTEAFF.

CDR3 residues: CASSPRLYTEAFF. The DNA of the CDR3 is TGTGCCAGCAGCCCCCGGCTCTACACTGAAGCTTTCTTT. J is TRBJ1-1 and V is TRBV7-2; no clear D gene. Trimming took off 5 bases at V and 3 bases at J, with 10 bases between the two ends. Germline V gives CDR1 SGHTA, CDR2 FQGNSA. CDR3 length equals 13 residues.

As DNA, the CDR3 is TGTGCCAGCAGCGGGACTGGGACAGTCCAAGAGACCCAGTACTTC. Encoded protein: CASSGTGTVQETQYF. This sequence joins TRBV5-5 and TRBJ2-5; perhaps TRBD1 as D (7 bases). From germline, CDR1 is SGHKS and CDR2 YYEKEE (reference sequence). This CDR3 comprises 15 residues. Trimming left V 4 bases short and J 1 base short, with 14 bases between. The variable domain in full, completed from reference TRBV5-5 and TRBJ2-5, reads DAGVTQSPTHLIKTRGQQVTLRCSPISGHKSVSWYQQVLGQGPQFIFQYYEKEERGRGNFPDRFSARQFPNYSSELNVNALLLGDSALYLCASSGTGTVQETQYFGPGTRLLVL.

The rearrangement uses TRBV3-1 (or the pseudogene TRBV3-2) and TRBJ2-7; either TRBD1 or TRBD2 may fit D (5 bases each). The ends were cut back, 4 bases at V and 4 bases at J, with 11 bases in the middle. The CDR3 length is 13 residues. Germline-derived CDR1 and CDR2 are LGHDT and YNNKEL (reference sequence). DNA of the CDR3: TGTGCCAGCAGCCTGGGGACCTATTACGAGCAGTACTTC. As protein: CASSLGTYYEQYF.

The chain links TRBV4-2 to TRBJ2-2; 10 nucleotides match TRBD2. Germline CDR1 is LGHNA and CDR2 is YNFKEQ. Unmatched junction bases numbered 9, after V lost 4 bases and J lost 7 bases. The CDR3 contains 16 residues. The CDR3 reads CASSPPTSGAGGELFF. The CDR3 nucleotides are TGTGCCAGCAGCCCTCCAACTAGCGGGGCTGGCGGGGAGCTGTTTTTT.

The chain employs TRBV18 and TRBJ1-5; D is perhaps TRBD1 (5 bases). V was trimmed by 6 bases and J by 8 bases, leaving 14 bases between them. Per the germline V gene, CDR1 is KGHSH and CDR2 is LQKENI. The CDR3 loop spans 13 amino acids. CDR3 loop: CASSIAREEPQHF. The CDR3 DNA reads TGTGCCAGCTCTATTGCCAGGGAGGAGCCCCAGCATTTT.

CDR3 residues: CASGSGSTGELFF. Written as DNA, the CDR3 is TGTGCCAGCGGCTCTGGGAGCACCGGGGAGCTGTTTTTT. V gene TRBV28 combines with J gene TRBJ2-2; TRBD2 might be the D (5 bases). CDR3 size: 13 residues. V was shortened by 8 bases and J by 4 bases, with 11 bases between the two germline ends. Germline values: CDR1 MDHEN, CDR2 SYDVKM.

This chain connects TRBV9 to TRBJ2-7; 9 nucleotides agree with TRBD1. Germline V lookup: CDR1 SGDLS, CDR2 YYNGEE. With V trimmed by 4 bases and J by 2 bases, 16 bases remained unmatched. This CDR3 is 18 amino acids long. CDR3 protein: CASSLTPQTGTGTYEQYF. For the CDR3, the DNA is TGTGCCAGCAGCCTTACCCCTCAGACCGGGACAGGGACCTACGAGCAGTACTTC.

V and J are TRBV11-1 and TRBJ2-6, with 7 bases lining up with TRBD2. There are 16 residues in the CDR3. The V gene's germline CDR1 is SGHAT and CDR2 FQDESV (reference sequence). V lost 5 bases to trimming and J lost 0 bases; unmatched junction nucleotides: 4. CDR3 in DNA: TGTGCCAGCAGCCTACTAGCGAACTCTGGGGCCAACGTCCTGACTTTC. Its protein is CASSLLANSGANVLTF. Drawing the rest from reference TRBV11-1 and TRBJ2-6, the complete variable domain is EAEVAQSPRYKITEKSQAVAFWCDPISGHATLYWYRQILGQGPELLVQFQDESVVDDSQLPKDRFSAERLKGVDSTLKIQPAELGDSAMYLCASSLLANSGANVLTFGAGSRLTVL.

The chain combines TRBV6-2 or TRBV6-3 with TRBJ2-3; D may be TRBD1 (5 bases). The germline V and J ends were trimmed by 5 bases and 9 bases, with 12 bases remaining between them. Germline V lookup: CDR1 MNHEY, CDR2 SVGEGT. The CDR3 runs 12 residues. The CDR3 region has the DNA TGTGCCAGCAGTGCCAGGGTGTACACGCAGTATTTT. It specifies CASSARVYTQYF.

The rearrangement joins TRBV3-1 (or the pseudogene TRBV3-2) to TRBJ2-5; D is tentatively TRBD1 or TRBD2 (5 bases each). The CDR3 length is 16 residues. Germline CDR1 is LGHDT and CDR2 is YNNKEL (reference sequence). Deletions cut 4 bases from V and 2 bases from J, with 17 bases between. The CDR3 protein is CASSLSGTLKQETQYF. CDR3 coding DNA: TGTGCCAGCAGCCTATCCGGGACCCTAAAACAAGAGACCCAGTACTTC.

A few counts support this clone. The genes are TRBV10-3 and TRBJ2-1, with 7 bases lining up with TRBD1. The CDR3 contains 16 residues. The germline V gene encodes CDR1 ENHRY and CDR2 SYGVKD. Trimming at V came to 0 bases and at J to 8 bases, leaving 10 bases not matched to a gene. CDR3 nucleotides: TGTGCCATCAGTGAGTCGACAGGGCCCGGGTTGGATGAGCAGTTCTTC. Translation: CAISESTGPGLDEQFF.

The V and J genes are TRBV28 and TRBJ1-4; D is uncertain. With 5 bases removed from V and 9 bases from J, the gap between germline ends came to 19 bases. There are 15 residues in the CDR3. Germline CDR1 MDHEN, CDR2 SYDVKM. As DNA, the CDR3 is TGTGCCAGCAGTCATCAGGCCAGGACGGCAAAAAAACTGTTTTTT. This gives the protein CASSHQARTAKKLFF.